This T cell receptor (beta chain) was obtained from a study of chemoradiotherapy in HPV16-positive cancers. Sequencing used immunoSEQ multiplex PCR; TCRdb keeps in-frame clones, though not all of them. The repertoire consists of roughly 5,400 clones, with about 90% occurring once and the leading ten covering 20% to 30%. A word on this clone: The antigen is undetermined.

The study's findings and limits: For HPV16-positive patients, expanding HPV-responsive T cells associated with longer recurrence-free survival. HPV-specific T cells were functionally defined from only a couple of HPV16-positive patients.

The V and J ends lost 3 bases and 4 bases respectively, with 17 bases between them. Germline-derived CDR1 and CDR2 are MDHEN and SYDVKM. CDR3 length equals 16 residues. The chain links TRBV28 to TRBJ2-3; D call uncertain. The sample in question was blood, obtained from a patient who underwent chemoradiotherapy. This sequence was found in a human donor with HPV-associated anogenital cancer. The CDR3 spells CASSFSRWADPDTQYF. For the CDR3, the DNA is TGTGCCAGCAGTTTCAGTCGGTGGGCCGATCCAGATACGCAGTATTTT.